The text below deals with one T cell receptor beta chain. This clonotype was counted many times. This clone's antigen is unknown. Qualities for individual bases were not recorded, and no much larger clone is one base off. The data originate from a study of spatial heterogeneity in lung cancer (dated by TCRdb to the late 2010s). Background on the whole study: Beta-chain transcripts were consistently detected in greater numbers than alpha-chain transcripts, which likely reflects a higher abundance of beta-chain transcripts. TCR transcript counts in tumor regions correlated strongly with a T cell transcriptional module score from matched bulk RNA-seq. In the raw uncorrected reads, each unique combination of TCR and UMI appeared on average more than ten times. At surgery, both alpha and beta chains were TCR-sequenced in 200 to 250 tumor regions, fewer than 85 matched nontumor lung samples and 50 to 60 PBMC samples. TCR alpha and beta repertoires were quantitatively compared across multiple tumor regions, matched nontumor lung and blood in non-small cell lung cancer. Nonsynonymous mutation counts, determined by whole-exome sequencing of tumor tissue, were related to features of the TCR repertoire. General study outcomes and caveats: Estimated TCR-seq coverage of tumor T cells was only roughly 7.3% for alpha chains and about 12% for beta chains. The tumor nonsynonymous mutation count correlated with the number of expanded alpha and beta TCRs within the tumor. Confirming at a functional level the hypothesis that regional TCRs recognize regional mutations was considered to require additional single-cell paired TCR alpha and beta sequencing. Counts of ubiquitous and regional expanded TCRs correlated with counts of ubiquitous and regional nonsynonymous mutations, respectively.

The sample's time point label is to be understood as: sample taken at primary tumor resection. The donors were 60 to 80 patients from the lung TRACERx cohort who had early-stage, untreated non-small cell lung cancer. Whole RNA extracted from tumor and nontumor lung tissue, or from cryopreserved PBMC samples, was used for TCR sequencing without cell sorting. Patients were selected for TCR sequencing only if sufficient RNA was available from at least two tumor regions. Before selection, tumor and adjacent nontumor lung specimens were reviewed by a lung pathologist. The CDR3 covers 16 residues, taking in both the cysteine and the phenylalanine. The read is trimmed to its CDR3 DNA, 48 bases read in frame from base 1. The germline ends are 16 bases apart after V is trimmed by 4 bases and J by 0 bases. The germline V gene sets CDR1 to MGHDK and CDR2 to SYGVNS. Receptor amplification or capture employed 5' RACE. The sequencing machine was a NextSeq 500. The TCR library protocol attached a unique molecular identifier to each TCR cDNA molecule to allow correction of PCR and sequencing errors. As for the authors' bioinformatics: TCR identification, UMI-based error correction and CDR3 extraction were performed with Decombinator tools. Expanded TCRs were defined as those above a frequency of 2 per 1,000, corresponding to the top 1% of the tumor frequency distribution. Expanded tumor TCRs statistically deemed absent (corrected P<0.05) from at least one tumor region were classed as regional, and all other expanded tumor TCRs were classed as ubiquitous. Renyi diversity was calculated using the R vegan package after each repertoire was subsampled 100 times to 5,000 TCRs. CDR3 similarity networks were constructed using string-kernel similarity of amino acid triplets, with links drawn between CDR3s whose pairwise similarity was above 0.82. TCRdb itself trimmed the public reads at Q25 with fastp, ran MiXCR and retained productive beta chains. Entries that share a CDR3 protein sequence are merged under the most common genes and DNA. These V and J calls are TCRdb output, not the study's own analysis. This sample lists 20,000 to 25,000 distinct CDR3 sequences; approximately 6.5% were detected once. About 9.4% of the sample comes from the top ten.

Sequenced here: lung tumor tissue, sampled at surgery. The receptor's source is a male donor with early-stage non-small cell lung cancer. Here the chain combines TRBV25-1 and TRBJ2-7; the D gene is perhaps TRBD1, on 6 matching bases. Read as DNA, the sequence is TGTGCCAGCAGTGCTCCAGGGGTTCGGGGCTCCTACGAGCAGTACTTC. It specifies CASSAPGVRGSYEQYF.